The clone carrying this T cell receptor beta chain was seen a handful of times. Sequencing was performed with immunoSEQ multiplex PCR; in TCRdb, only in-frame clones are kept and a portion is missing. The repertoire holds 150,000 to 190,000 clones, 84% seen once, with around 7% in the top ten. The sample originates from a study of blood T cell repertoires in COVID-19. The overall study: Collection of acute and convalescent COVID-19 samples took place in the United States, Italy and Spain.

Germline lookup yields CDR1 LGHDT and CDR2 YNNKEL (reference sequence). The V and J ends lost 0 bases and 7 bases, in that order; junction bases with no gene match: 8. There are 16 residues in the CDR3. The sequenced material came from PBMCs or T cells enriched from blood (not recorded which). The clonotype originates from a man between 45 and 60 years old who had recovered from COVID-19. The V call is TRBV3-1 (or the pseudogene TRBV3-2), the J call TRBJ2-1, with 8 bases identical to TRBD1. The CDR3 DNA reads TGTGCCAGCAGCCAAGATTGGGCAGGGGGCATGAATGAGCAGTTCTTC. It encodes CASSQDWAGGMNEQFF.